This T cell receptor beta chain was retrieved from a study of shared clonotypes between healthy human individuals. Across the study: Aged 18 to 49, the donors were two women and three men. Overall study findings and caveats: The authors sampled blood alone, and tissue repertoires likely differ.

On this clone itself: Its antigen is unknown.

The repertoire was sequenced with immunoSEQ multiplex PCR; TCRdb's copy has only in-frame clones and lacks some. Of 400,000 to 500,000 clones listed, 70% to 80% were seen once; the top ten hold approximately 12%. Looked up from germline, CDR1 is GTSNPN and CDR2 is SVGIG (reference sequence). CDR3 length equals 13 residues. Losses at the gene ends were 4 bases for V and 5 bases for J; bases not matched to a gene: 5. The chain uses TRBV30 and TRBJ1-1; 9 positions agree with TRBD1. The clonotype comes from a woman between 40 and 55 years old in good health. Some clones in this sample may be carry-over from other donors' samples. What was sequenced was PBMCs. The CDR3 coding sequence is TGTGCCTGGATCATGACAGGGGGGACTGAAGCTTTCTTT. As protein: CAWIMTGGTEAFF. Full variable domain (rest looked up from reference TRBV30 and TRBJ1-1): SQTIHQWPATLVQPVGSPLSLECTVEGTSNPNLYWYRQAAGRGLQLLFYSVGIGQISSEVPQNLSASRPQDRQFILSSKKLLLSDSGFYLCAWIMTGGTEAFFGQGTRLTVV.